The rows below give T cell receptor beta chains drawn from one sample of a study of OX40 agonist ivuxolimab in advanced cancers. Sequenced by immunoSEQ multiplex PCR; TCRdb stores in-frame clones only, minus some. The top ten hold 6.5% to 9% of the sample, which has more than 45,000 clones, around nine tenths seen once. Sequenced here: CD4+ or CD8+ T cells sorted from blood, sampled in a trial of the OX40 agonist ivuxolimab. The source is an adult with an advanced solid tumor such as melanoma, head and neck, liver or kidney cancer. Each CDR3 is given with its conserved first and last residue. A D gene is named only where the DNA matches it firmly. Rows may omit the clone size; those that give it use once, few, many or a size class.

J | V | D | size | DNA | CDR3
TRBJ1-2 | TRBV6-5 | NA | NA | TGTGCCAGCAGTTACGGGAAGTCTCCGTACTATGGCTACACCTTC | CASSYGKSPYYGYTF
TRBJ2-3 | TRBV27 | TRBD2 | NA | TGTGCCAGCAGTCCCAGCGCTAGCGGCGGCTCAGATACGCAGTATTTT | CASSPSASGGSDTQYF
TRBJ2-1 | TRBV7-9 | TRBD2 | once | TGTGCCAGCAGCTCCCCTCTAGCGGGAGGCCACAATGAGCAGTTCTTC | CASSSPLAGGHNEQFF
TRBJ2-6 | TRBV14 | NA | NA | TGTGCCAGCAGCCGGACGGGGACTGGGGCCAACGTCCTGACTTTC | CASSRTGTGANVLTF
TRBJ1-1 | TRBV6-6 | NA | NA | TGTGCCAGCAACGAACAGGGCAGGACTGAAGCTTTCTTT | CASNEQGRTEAFF
TRBJ1-1 | TRBV27 | NA | once | TGTGCCAGCAGTTACGGCAGGGTGGTCACTGAAGCTTTCTTT | CASSYGRVVTEAFF
TRBJ2-1 | TRBV2 | NA | once | TGTGCCAGCAGTTACAGCGATGAGCAGTTCTTC | CASSYSDEQFF
TRBJ2-1 | TRBV7-9 | NA | NA | TGTGCCAGCAGCTTAGTTTCGCAGGACAGTGAGCAGTTCTTC | CASSLVSQDSEQFF
TRBJ2-5 | TRBV7-2 | NA | large | TGTGCCAGCAGCTTAGTTCAAGAGACCCAGTACTTC | CASSLVQETQYF
TRBJ1-4 | TRBV30 | NA | NA | TGTGCCTGGAGTGTACAGGGCCCTGAAAAACTGTTTTTT | CAWSVQGPEKLFF
TRBJ2-4 | TRBV6-5 | TRBD2 | NA | TGTGCCAGCAGTTTCACACCCGGGACTACCAAAAACATTCAGTACTTC | CASSFTPGTTKNIQYF
TRBJ2-7 | TRBV18 | TRBD1 | NA | TGTGCCAGCTCACCACCGGGGACAGGGTCCCTATACGAGCAGTACTTC | CASSPPGTGSLYEQYF
TRBJ2-2 | TRBV4-1 | TRBD2 | NA | TGCGCCAGCAGCCAATTTGGACTAGCGGGAGCCACCGGGGAGCTGTTTTTT | CASSQFGLAGATGELFF
TRBJ1-4 | TRBV4-3 | NA | NA | TGCGCCAGCAGCCAAGTTGGTGAGGGAGGAAAACTGTTTTTT | CASSQVGEGGKLFF
TRBJ2-7 | TRBV7-2 | TRBD1 | NA | TGTGCCAGCAGAGCCAACAGGGGCTCCTACGAGCAGTACTTC | CASRANRGSYEQYF
TRBJ2-7 | TRBV6-6 | NA | NA | TGTGCCAGCAGTTACCGACAGGCATACGAGCAGTACTTC | CASSYRQAYEQYF
TRBJ1-2 | TRBV10-3 | TRBD1 | NA | TGTGCCATCAGTGTTAGTTCTCGTAAAGGACAGGGGCCTCCCAACTATGGCTACACCTTC | CAISVSSRKGQGPPNYGYTF
TRBJ1-1 | TRBV5-1 | NA | NA | TGCGCCAGCAGCATCGACGGAATAATGAACACTGAAGCTTTCTTT | CASSIDGIMNTEAFF
TRBJ2-1 | TRBV19 | NA | NA | TGTGCCAGTAGTCTGCGTGGAACATACAATGAGCAGTTCTTC | CASSLRGTYNEQFF
TRBJ2-3 | TRBV4-3 | TRBD2 | NA | TGCGCCAGCAGCCAAGTTCGGGGACTACCCACAGATACGCAGTATTTT | CASSQVRGLPTDTQYF
TRBJ2-6 | TRBV12-5 | NA | NA | TGTGCTAGTGGTCTAGTAGCAGGACAAAGTCGGGCCAACGTCCTGACTTTC | CASGLVAGQSRANVLTF
TRBJ2-7 | TRBV11-2 | NA | NA | TGTGCCAGCAGCGTAGGGACTCACTCCTACGAGCAGTACTTC | CASSVGTHSYEQYF
TRBJ2-7 | TRBV11-3 | TRBD1 | NA | TGTGCCAGCAGCTTAGTGGGACAGGGCTACGAGCAGTACTTC | CASSLVGQGYEQYF
TRBJ2-7 | TRBV18 | TRBD2 | NA | TGTGCCAGCTCACCAGGGGTGACTAGCGGGAACAACGAGCAGTACTTC | CASSPGVTSGNNEQYF
TRBJ2-1 | TRBV14 | TRBD2 | once | TGTGCCAGCAGCAAGACTAGCGGGAGCTCCTACAATGAGCAGTTCTTC | CASSKTSGSSYNEQFF
TRBJ2-1 | TRBV30 | NA | NA | TGTGCCTGGACCGACACATTTGTTACCTACAATGAGCAGTTCTTC | CAWTDTFVTYNEQFF
TRBJ1-3 | TRBV5-6 | NA | once | TGTGCCAGCAGCCCCCTTGGGGGGAGCTCTGGAAACACCATATATTTT | CASSPLGGSSGNTIYF
TRBJ1-2 | TRBV6-5 | NA | NA | TGTGCCAGCAGTATCAGGGACGGTGGCTATGGCTACACCTTC | CASSIRDGGYGYTF
TRBJ1-5 | TRBV6-5 | NA | NA | TGTGCCAGCAGACCGCTAGGGGGTGGTAATCAGCCCCAGCATTTT | CASRPLGGGNQPQHF
TRBJ1-1 | TRBV18 | NA | NA | TGTGCCAGCTCACAAGAGGGGAACACTGAAGCTTTCTTT | CASSQEGNTEAFF
TRBJ2-7 | TRBV11-1 | TRBD2 | NA | TGTGCCAGCAGCTTAGAGGGGGGACTAGCGGCGTACGAGCAGTACTTC | CASSLEGGLAAYEQYF
TRBJ1-2 | TRBV25-1 | NA | once | TGTGCCAGCAGTGACCCAGGGGTAACTAACTATGGCTACACCTTC | CASSDPGVTNYGYTF
TRBJ2-7 | TRBV18 | TRBD1 | NA | TGTGCCAGCTCCTCCTTAACAGGGGGCAACGAGCAGTACTTC | CASSSLTGGNEQYF
TRBJ2-2 | TRBV5-1 | TRBD2 | NA | TGCGCCAGCAGCTTTACTAGCGGGAGGATTACCGGGGAGCTGTTTTTT | CASSFTSGRITGELFF
TRBJ2-7 | TRBV4-2 | NA | few | TGTGCCAGCAGCCAAGGGGTCCCTAGCGCGGACGAGCAGTACTTC | CASSQGVPSADEQYF
TRBJ1-6 | TRBV19 | NA | NA | TGTGCCAGTAAGAATGGAGTAAATTCACCCCTCCACTTT | CASKNGVNSPLHF
TRBJ2-3 | TRBV19 | NA | few | TGTGCCAGTAGTCCCCCCCTATGGGGAGCAGATACGCAGTATTTT | CASSPPLWGADTQYF
TRBJ2-1 | TRBV19 | TRBD2 | NA | TGTGCCAGTAGTATATGGACTAGCGGGAGGGCCTATGAGCAGTTCTTC | CASSIWTSGRAYEQFF
TRBJ1-4 | TRBV18 | NA | NA | TGTGCCAGCTCGGAAAACGTGGCAACTAATGAAAAACTGTTTTTT | CASSENVATNEKLFF
TRBJ2-2 | TRBV7-9 | TRBD1 | NA | TGTGCCAAGGAACAGGGGGCTCGGACCGGGGAGCTGTTTTTT | CAKEQGARTGELFF
TRBJ1-4 | TRBV21-1 | NA | NA | TGTGCCAGCAGCAAAGCGGGGACCCCCTTAATGAAAGGGATGTTTTTT | CASSKAGTPLMKGMFF
TRBJ1-1 | TRBV18 | NA | NA | TGTGCCAGCTCACCATTGGACAGCACGAACACTGAAGCTTTCTTT | CASSPLDSTNTEAFF
TRBJ2-5 | TRBV28 | NA | NA | TGTGCCAGCAGTACCCGACACCCACAGACCCAGTACTTC | CASSTRHPQTQYF
TRBJ2-3 | TRBV5-1 | NA | NA | TGCGCCAGCAGCTTGGGGGCCCAGGCTTTCAGCACAGATACGCAGTATTTT | CASSLGAQAFSTDTQYF
TRBJ2-5 | TRBV2 | NA | NA | TGTGCCAGCAGTGAACTACGGGAGACCCAGTACTTC | CASSELRETQYF
TRBJ2-7 | TRBV18 | NA | NA | TGTGCCAGCTCACCCCCGTCGGCCTACGAGCAGTACTTC | CASSPPSAYEQYF
TRBJ2-2 | TRBV18 | TRBD2 | NA | TGTGCCAGCTCACCACGAGCGGGAGAGGGGACCGGGGAGCTGTTTTTT | CASSPRAGEGTGELFF
TRBJ2-7 | TRBV5-8 | TRBD1 | few | TGTGCCAGCAGCTCGTCGTCCGGGACAGGAGCCTACGAGCAGTACTTC | CASSSSSGTGAYEQYF
TRBJ2-7 | TRBV7-2 | NA | NA | TGTGCCAGCAGCTTAGCGTCCGGAAGCTCCTACGAGCAGTACTTC | CASSLASGSSYEQYF
TRBJ2-2 | TRBV9 | NA | NA | TGTGCCAGCCGGGGGTCACACAACACCGGGGAGCTGTTTTTT | CASRGSHNTGELFF
TRBJ2-2 | TRBV19 | TRBD2 | NA | TGTGCCAGTAGTATAGGGTGGGAGGGCTCCGGGGAGCTGTTTTTT | CASSIGWEGSGELFF
TRBJ1-2 | TRBV6-1 | NA | once | TGTGCCAGCAGTGAATTCAGGGAAGATGGCTACACCTTC | CASSEFREDGYTF
TRBJ1-1 | TRBV19 | TRBD1 | NA | TGTGCCAGTAGTTTCACAGGGGAGGCTGAAGCTTTCTTT | CASSFTGEAEAFF
TRBJ2-7 | TRBV11-3 | NA | NA | TGTGCCAGCAGCTTAAATGGAGGGACTCAGTACTTC | CASSLNGGTQYF